The rows below give T cell receptor beta chains drawn from one sample of a study of T-cell reconstitution after alpha-beta-depleted transplantation in children. TCRdb redid the calling of the PCR reads with MiXCR, one entry per CDR3 protein. The repertoire includes just under 350,000 distinct CDR3 sequences, roughly 16% of them detected once, and just over 40% sits in the top ten. The sample consisted of PBMCs, mostly from graft donor cells, taken 360 days after TCRalphabeta/CD19-depleted stem cell transplant. Receptors originate from a male patient aged 2-15 years who had a stem cell transplant for acute lymphoblastic leukemia, so the T cells may come from the graft donor. The CDR3 runs from the conserved cysteine through the conserved F or W. D genes are given only for firm matches. Only part of the rows carry a size: once, few, many, or a class if the clone is expanded.

V gene: TRBV7-2; CDR3 length: 17; J gene: TRBJ2-3; clone size: -; D gene: TRBD2; CDR3 DNA: TGTGCCAGCAGCTTACCAGTAGCGGGAGGGCCGGGGGAAGGGCAGTATTTT; CDR3 protein: CASSLPVAGGPGEGQYF
V gene: TRBV12-3/TRBV12-4; CDR3 length: 16; J gene: TRBJ2-5; clone size: -; D gene: -; CDR3 DNA: TGTGCCAGCAGTTTCATCTCAGGGGAGGGCCAAGAGACCCAGTACTTC; CDR3 protein: CASSFISGEGQETQYF
V gene: TRBV27; CDR3 length: 11; J gene: TRBJ2-1; clone size: few; D gene: -; CDR3 DNA: TGTGCCAGCAGTTCTTACTCTGAGCAGTTCTTC; CDR3 protein: CASSSYSEQFF
V gene: TRBV5-1; CDR3 length: 13; J gene: TRBJ1-2; clone size: -; D gene: -; CDR3 DNA: TGCGCCAGCAGCTTATCGTCGGAATATGGCTACACCTTC; CDR3 protein: CASSLSSEYGYTF
V gene: TRBV9; CDR3 length: 19; J gene: TRBJ2-2; clone size: few; D gene: -; CDR3 DNA: TGTGCCAGCAGCGTAGGAGTCGTACGACTAGGGGGCAACACCGGGGAGCTGTTTTTT; CDR3 protein: CASSVGVVRLGGNTGELFF
V gene: TRBV5-6; CDR3 length: 13; J gene: TRBJ2-7; clone size: few; D gene: -; CDR3 DNA: TGTGCCAGCAGCACGGTACAGGGAGGCGAGCAGTACTTC; CDR3 protein: CASSTVQGGEQYF
V gene: TRBV10-3; CDR3 length: 14; J gene: TRBJ2-7; clone size: many; D gene: -; CDR3 DNA: TGTGCCATCAGTGAAAATAGCGGAACCTACGAGCAGTACTTC; CDR3 protein: CAISENSGTYEQYF
V gene: TRBV18; CDR3 length: 12; J gene: TRBJ1-6; clone size: -; D gene: -; CDR3 DNA: TGTGCCAGCTCAACCTCAAGTGGACCCCTCCACTTT; CDR3 protein: CASSTSSGPLHF
V gene: TRBV5-1; CDR3 length: 13; J gene: TRBJ1-2; clone size: few; D gene: -; CDR3 DNA: TGCGCCAGCAGCTTGGTGGGGAGCTATGGCTACACCTTC; CDR3 protein: CASSLVGSYGYTF
V gene: TRBV20-1; CDR3 length: 12; J gene: TRBJ2-5; clone size: -; D gene: TRBD1; CDR3 DNA: TGCAGTGCATTGGGACAGATAGAACCCCAGTACTTC; CDR3 protein: CSALGQIEPQYF
V gene: TRBV29-1; CDR3 length: 12; J gene: TRBJ2-5; clone size: few; D gene: TRBD1; CDR3 DNA: TGCAGCCTAAGGACAGGCGGGGAGACCCAGTACTTC; CDR3 protein: CSLRTGGETQYF
V gene: TRBV10-3; CDR3 length: 14; J gene: TRBJ2-3; clone size: few; D gene: TRBD2; CDR3 DNA: TGTGCCATCAGTCCGGGACTAGCGGGAGATACGCAGTATTTT; CDR3 protein: CAISPGLAGDTQYF
V gene: TRBV11-2; CDR3 length: 14; J gene: TRBJ2-5; clone size: many; D gene: -; CDR3 DNA: TGTGCCAGCAGCTCCTTAGGGGCAAGAGAGACCCAGTACTTC; CDR3 protein: CASSSLGARETQYF
V gene: TRBV10-2; CDR3 length: 15; J gene: TRBJ2-1; clone size: few; D gene: TRBD2; CDR3 DNA: TGCGCCAGCACCGGGAGGCTAGGATACTACAATGAGCAGTTCTTC; CDR3 protein: CASTGRLGYYNEQFF
V gene: TRBV12-3/TRBV12-4; CDR3 length: 14; J gene: TRBJ2-5; clone size: few; D gene: -; CDR3 DNA: TGTGCCAGCAGTCCGCACGGGAACCAAGAGACCCAGTACTTC; CDR3 protein: CASSPHGNQETQYF
V gene: TRBV25-1; CDR3 length: 15; J gene: TRBJ1-6; clone size: many; D gene: -; CDR3 DNA: TGTGCCAGCAGTGATTCCCCAGGTGGTAATTCACCCCTCCACTTT; CDR3 protein: CASSDSPGGNSPLHF
V gene: TRBV12-3/TRBV12-4; CDR3 length: 14; J gene: TRBJ2-3; clone size: few; D gene: -; CDR3 DNA: TGTGCCAGCATTAGTTCCGGGAGTACAGATACGCAGTATTTT; CDR3 protein: CASISSGSTDTQYF
V gene: TRBV13; CDR3 length: 14; J gene: TRBJ2-4; clone size: many; D gene: TRBD1; CDR3 DNA: TGTGCCAGCACCCTGACAGGGGATAAAAACATTCAGTACTTC; CDR3 protein: CASTLTGDKNIQYF
V gene: TRBV11-2; CDR3 length: 15; J gene: TRBJ2-3; clone size: few; D gene: TRBD2; CDR3 DNA: TGTGCCAGCAGTCCTAGCGGGAGTTGGTCAGATACGCAGTATTTT; CDR3 protein: CASSPSGSWSDTQYF
V gene: TRBV6-2/TRBV6-3; CDR3 length: 13; J gene: TRBJ2-2; clone size: -; D gene: -; CDR3 DNA: TGTGCCAGCTCGGGACCAGGCACCGGGGAGCTGTTTTTT; CDR3 protein: CASSGPGTGELFF
V gene: TRBV20-1; CDR3 length: 14; J gene: TRBJ1-5; clone size: many; D gene: -; CDR3 DNA: TGCAGTGCCTGGTCAGGGTGGAGCAATCAGCCCCAGCATTTT; CDR3 protein: CSAWSGWSNQPQHF
V gene: TRBV7-9; CDR3 length: 16; J gene: TRBJ2-6; clone size: few; D gene: -; CDR3 DNA: TGTGCCAGCACGCACAGTTCGTATTCTGGGGCCAACGTCCTGACTTTC; CDR3 protein: CASTHSSYSGANVLTF
V gene: TRBV12-3/TRBV12-4; CDR3 length: 18; J gene: TRBJ2-3; clone size: -; D gene: TRBD2; CDR3 DNA: TGTGCCAGCAGTTTAGAGGGCGGTGGCGGGAGTTGGACAGATACGCAGTATTTT; CDR3 protein: CASSLEGGGGSWTDTQYF
V gene: TRBV7-6; CDR3 length: 14; J gene: TRBJ2-7; clone size: -; D gene: TRBD1; CDR3 DNA: TGTGCCAGCAGCAGGGGGACAGGGGGTTACGAGCAGTACTTC; CDR3 protein: CASSRGTGGYEQYF
V gene: TRBV5-1; CDR3 length: 16; J gene: TRBJ2-7; clone size: -; D gene: TRBD1; CDR3 DNA: TGCGCCAGCAGCCGAGAACCCGGGACAGGGATCTACGAGCAGTACTTC; CDR3 protein: CASSREPGTGIYEQYF
V gene: TRBV20-1; CDR3 length: 13; J gene: TRBJ2-5; clone size: few; D gene: TRBD2; CDR3 DNA: TGCAGTGCCGAGCGGGATGTCCAAGAGACCCAGTACTTC; CDR3 protein: CSAERDVQETQYF
V gene: TRBV20-1; CDR3 length: 13; J gene: TRBJ1-4; clone size: few; D gene: -; CDR3 DNA: TGCAGTGCTAGAGATGGAACTAGCAGTAAACTGTTTTTT; CDR3 protein: CSARDGTSSKLFF
V gene: TRBV5-1; CDR3 length: 14; J gene: TRBJ2-3; clone size: -; D gene: -; CDR3 DNA: TGCGCCAGCAGCTTGTCAGCGCGCACAGATACGCAGTATTTT; CDR3 protein: CASSLSARTDTQYF
V gene: TRBV7-9; CDR3 length: 16; J gene: TRBJ1-4; clone size: -; D gene: TRBD1; CDR3 DNA: TGTGCCAGCAGCTTAGCCACCGGGACAGCTAATGAAAAACTGTTTTTT; CDR3 protein: CASSLATGTANEKLFF
V gene: TRBV20-1; CDR3 length: 16; J gene: TRBJ2-7; clone size: few; D gene: -; CDR3 DNA: TGCAGTGCTAGGCCGATATCCCCCGTTACCCCCTACGAGCAGTACTTC; CDR3 protein: CSARPISPVTPYEQYF